Each of the 23 T cell receptor beta chains below was sequenced from the same sample in a study of blood T cells in healthy people across ages. With a J-beta primer mix and a sample-barcoded 5' primer, a second PCR ran about 7 to 12 cycles. TCRdb fed the 5' RACE reads into MiXCR, producing one record per CDR3 protein. The data contain fewer than 600,000 distinct CDR3 sequences, about 28% of them singletons. This same sample was also taken into another study, of T cells of mothers and their children.

Sequences were obtained from blood. These receptors all come from a boy aged 2 to 10 in good health.

This clonotype was picked up a small number of times. The rearrangement uses TRBV12-5 and TRBJ1-1, with a possible D match to TRBD1 (6 bases). Trimming removed 2 bases from V and 1 base from J, with 14 bases in between. Germline V gene data show CDR1 as LGHNT and CDR2 as FRNRAP. This CDR3 has 16 amino acids. CDR3 sequence reads: CASGLFGQIPNTEAFF. The CDR3 DNA reads TGTGCTAGTGGTTTGTTCGGACAGATACCGAACACTGAAGCTTTCTTT.

The chain employs TRBV10-3 and TRBJ2-3; D might be TRBD2 (6 bases). The V end was cut by 2 bases, the J end by 6 bases, with 15 bases between. The CDR3 is 15 residues long. Germline CDR1 ENHRY, CDR2 SYGVKD. CDR3 bases: TGTGCCATCAGTGAGGGGGGGACGGGAGTGGATACGCAGTATTTT. Its protein product is CAISEGGTGVDTQYF.

This chain links TRBV6-1 with TRBJ2-3; possible D gene TRBD1, 5 bases. Germline assignment: CDR1 MNHNS and CDR2 SASEGT. The CDR3 runs to 15 residues. V was trimmed by 8 bases and J by 3 bases, leaving 18 bases between them. CDR3 residues: CASGGNRRWTDTQYF. The CDR3 DNA is TGTGCCAGCGGTGGTAACAGGAGATGGACAGATACGCAGTATTTT.

There are a few counts of this clonotype. V usage is TRBV6-6 and J usage is TRBJ1-1; no definite D call. V was cut by 6 bases and J by 0 bases, with 5 bases left in between. Germline V gene data show CDR1 as MNHNY and CDR2 as SVGAGI (reference sequence). The CDR3 contains 12 residues. CDR3: CASRSLNTEAFF. The CDR3 DNA is TGTGCCAGCAGATCCCTGAACACTGAAGCTTTCTTT.

This chain connects TRBV6-5 to TRBJ2-7, with TRBD1 matching over 7 bases. The CDR3 spans 16 residues. The germline V gene has CDR1 MNHEY and CDR2 SVGAGI. With 4 bases clipped from V and 2 bases from J, the junction kept 11 bases outside the gene matches. This CDR3 is CASSSGQIPYPYEQYF. The CDR3 nucleotides are TGTGCCAGCAGTTCGGGACAGATCCCATACCCCTACGAGCAGTACTTC.

The chain has TRBV9 and TRBJ2-3; tentatively, D is TRBD2 (7 bases). This CDR3 contains 17 residues. Trimming cost V 2 bases and J 2 bases, with 18 bases left between them. Per germline, CDR1 SGDLS and CDR2 YYNGEE. CDR3 residues: CASSVGGASGITDTQYF. CDR3 in DNA: TGTGCCAGCAGCGTGGGGGGGGCTAGCGGAATCACAGATACGCAGTATTTT. The full variable domain, completed using reference TRBV9 and TRBJ2-3, is DSGVTQTPKHLITATGQRVTLRCSPRSGDLSVYWYQQSLDQGLQFLIQYYNGEERAKGNILERFSAQQFPDLHSELNLSSLELGDSALYFCASSVGGASGITDTQYFGPGTRLTVL.

This sequence joins TRBV5-1 and TRBJ2-6; D gene ambiguous. V lost 0 bases to trimming and J lost 10 bases, with 2 bases between them. The CDR3 extends over 11 amino acids. Germline V gives CDR1 SGHRS, CDR2 YFSETQ. CDR3 loop: CASSLENVLTF. CDR3 nucleotide sequence: TGCGCCAGCAGCTTGGAAAACGTCCTGACTTTC.

V usage is TRBV2 and J usage is TRBJ2-7; no definite D call. The CDR3 spans 14 residues. Trimming took off 2 bases at V and 1 base at J, with 9 bases between the two ends. CDR1 is SNHLY, CDR2 FYNNEI, per germline. CDR3 loop: CASSELFRSYEQYF. The CDR3 nucleotides read TGTGCCAGCAGTGAACTTTTCCGATCCTACGAGCAGTACTTC.

The chain couples TRBV18 to TRBJ2-5; 8 bases fit TRBD2. The CDR3 is 15 amino acids. J gave up 6 bases and V 6 bases, and 12 bases lay outside the gene matches. The V gene's germline CDR1 is KGHSH and CDR2 LQKENI. The CDR3 DNA reads as TGTGCCAGCTCTCCCTTAGCGGGATTGGCGAAGACCCAGTACTTC. It encodes CASSPLAGLAKTQYF.

This clonotype was seen a few times. The chain employs TRBV4-3 and TRBJ2-4, with no clear D. Germline CDR1 is LGHNA and CDR2 is YSLEER. Between the trimmed V and J ends, which lost 0 bases and 5 bases, there was a span of 8 bases. CDR3 length: 14 residues. The CDR3 reads CASSQDLDENIQYF. The DNA for the CDR3 is TGCGCCAGCAGCCAAGATCTCGACGAAAACATTCAGTACTTC.

This clonotype was counted between two and nine times. The rearrangement links TRBV12-3 or TRBV12-4 to TRBJ2-1, with 15 bases lining up with TRBD2. With V trimmed by 6 bases and J by 0 bases, 15 bases remained unmatched. This CDR3 has 21 residues. Written as DNA, the CDR3 is TGTGCCAGCAGCCACGGGACTAGCGGGAGGCAACCGATTACCTCCTACAATGAGCAGTTCTTC. It yields the protein CASSHGTSGRQPITSYNEQFF.

This chain connects TRBV12-3 or TRBV12-4 to TRBJ2-2, with D perhaps being TRBD1 or TRBD2 (5 bases each). The V and J ends lost 6 bases and 7 bases respectively, with 12 bases between them. The CDR3 extends over 13 amino acids. In DNA, the CDR3 is TGTGCCAGCAGCGGGACCAGCGGCGGGGAGCTGTTTTTT. It yields the protein CASSGTSGGELFF.

V usage is TRBV7-3 and J usage is TRBJ2-2; D is undetermined. V shed 0 bases and J shed 0 bases, with 11 bases lying between them. Germline V gene lookup returns CDR1 SGHTA and CDR2 FQGTGA. CDR3 length equals 17 residues. CDR3 residues: CASSLTFPGPNTGELFF. CDR3 nucleotide sequence: TGTGCCAGCAGCTTAACGTTTCCGGGCCCGAACACCGGGGAGCTGTTTTTT.

CDR3 in DNA: TGTGCCAGCAGCTTAACTAGCGGGAGCTTGGATACGCAGTATTTT. Its translation is CASSLTSGSLDTQYF. This chain joins TRBV7-9 and TRBJ2-3; 11 positions match TRBD2. Trimming took 2 bases from V and 6 from J; bases not matched to a gene: 4. This CDR3 is 15 amino acids long. CDR1 and CDR2 from the germline V gene are SEHNR and FQNEAQ (reference sequence).

CDR3 in amino acids: CASSLGPGQDQPQHF. The CDR3 nucleotides read TGTGCCAGCAGTTTGGGGCCGGGACAGGATCAGCCCCAGCATTTT. The V and J genes are TRBV28 and TRBJ1-5, with 8 bases that match TRBD1. CDR1 and CDR2 (germline): MDHEN, SYDVKM. V trimming: 3 bases; J trimming: 5 bases; junction bases outside the gene matches: 6. The CDR3 consists of 15 residues.

This rearrangement joins TRBV29-1 to TRBJ2-5; no reliable D call. CDR3 length equals 14 residues. CDR1 and CDR2 from the germline V gene are SQVTM and ANQGSEA. Trimming shortened V by 1 base and J by 0 bases, and 9 bases separated the two germline ends. CDR3 residues: CSVEGRSNQETQYF. DNA of the CDR3: TGCAGCGTTGAAGGTCGGAGCAACCAAGAGACCCAGTACTTC. Complete variable domain (other parts from reference TRBV29-1 and TRBJ2-5): SAVISQKPSRDICQRGTSLTIQCQVDSQVTMMFWYRQQPGQSLTLIATANQGSEATYESGFVIDKFPISRPNLTFSTLTVSNMSPEDSSIYLCSVEGRSNQETQYFGPGTRLLVL.

V gene TRBV6-2 or TRBV6-3 combines with J gene TRBJ1-1; D unclear. This CDR3 comprises 14 residues. Germline V gene sequence: CDR1 MNHEY, CDR2 SVGEGT. The V gene lost 2 bases and the J gene lost 6 bases, with 13 bases spanning the gap. The DNA of the CDR3 is TGTGCCAGCAGTTACCCGGGTGAGGGTTCTGAAGCTTTCTTT. Its protein product is CASSYPGEGSEAFF.

V usage is TRBV12-5 and J usage is TRBJ1-1, with 8 bases matching TRBD1. Germline lookup yields CDR1 LGHNT and CDR2 FRNRAP. The CDR3 spans 12 residues. The J segment lost 8 bases and the V segment lost 1 base, leaving 0 bases of the junction unmatched. CDR3 DNA: TGTGCTAGTGGTTTGGGGACAGGGGAAGCTTTCTTT. Residues: CASGLGTGEAFF.

This CDR3 reads CASLGQGESGNTIYF. CDR3 nucleotide sequence: TGTGCCAGCTTGGGCCAGGGGGAATCTGGAAACACCATATATTTT. The chain joins TRBV18 to TRBJ1-3; 7 positions agree with TRBD1. The V gene's germline CDR1 is KGHSH and CDR2 LQKENI. There are 15 residues in the CDR3. The J segment lost 1 base and the V segment lost 7 bases, leaving 7 bases of the junction unmatched.

This clonotype was found a few times. The chain recombines TRBV6-6 with TRBJ2-3; D uncertain. The CDR3 spans 11 residues. CDR1 MNHNY and CDR2 SVGAGI come from the germline V gene (reference sequence). Trimming removed 8 bases at V and 3 bases at J, with 6 bases between. The CDR3, as DNA: TGTGCCAGCGGAGTAACAGATACGCAGTATTTT. Encoded protein: CASGVTDTQYF.

The chain links TRBV7-3 to TRBJ2-1; weak D call: TRBD2 (5 bases). Germline V lookup: CDR1 SGHTA, CDR2 FQGTGA. The V end lost 1 base, the J end lost 3 bases, and 10 bases lay between the germline ends. CDR3 length: 15 residues. CDR3 nucleotides: TGTGCCAGCAGCTTAAGTGGAGGTGGCTACAATGAGCAGTTCTTC. Amino acids: CASSLSGGGYNEQFF.

The chain recombines TRBV20-1 with TRBJ1-1, with TRBD1 matching 7 bases. Germline CDR1 DFQATT, CDR2 SNEGSKA (reference sequence). V dropped 6 bases and J dropped 1; count of bases not matched to a gene: 8. The length of the CDR3 is 14 residues. In DNA, the CDR3 is TGCAGTGCCCTAGCTGCAGGGGGGAACACTGAAGCTTTCTTT. Residues: CSALAAGGNTEAFF.

V usage is TRBV4-1 and J usage is TRBJ2-1, with D possibly being TRBD2 (7 bases). Near its end, the DNA agrees better with TRBJ2-5, so the J call may be wrong. The CDR3 length is 15 residues. The germline V gene has CDR1 MGHRA and CDR2 YSYEKL. The CDR3 is CASRASAGAMETQYF. The DNA of the CDR3 is TGCGCCAGCAGGGCTTCGGCGGGGGCCATGGAGACCCAGTACTTC.